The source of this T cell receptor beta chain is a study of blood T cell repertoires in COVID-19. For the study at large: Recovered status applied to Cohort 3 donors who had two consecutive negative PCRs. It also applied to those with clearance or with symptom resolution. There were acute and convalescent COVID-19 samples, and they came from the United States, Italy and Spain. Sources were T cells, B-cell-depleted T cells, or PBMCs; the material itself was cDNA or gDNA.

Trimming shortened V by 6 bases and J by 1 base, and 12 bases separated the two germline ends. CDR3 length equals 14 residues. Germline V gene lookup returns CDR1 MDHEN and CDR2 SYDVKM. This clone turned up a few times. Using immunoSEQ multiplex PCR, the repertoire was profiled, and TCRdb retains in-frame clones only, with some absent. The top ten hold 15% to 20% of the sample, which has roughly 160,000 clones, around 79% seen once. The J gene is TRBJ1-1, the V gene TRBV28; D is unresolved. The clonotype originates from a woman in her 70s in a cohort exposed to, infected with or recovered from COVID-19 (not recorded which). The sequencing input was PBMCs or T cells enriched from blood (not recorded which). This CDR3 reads CASSYPAGNTEAFF. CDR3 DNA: TGTGCCAGCAGCTACCCTGCCGGGAACACTGAAGCTTTCTTT.